One and the same sample provided the 26 T cell receptor beta chains below, sequenced in a study of cytomegalovirus exposure and HLA in healthy donors. Researchers ran the PCR with 60 Vbeta and 13 Jbeta primers. Sequencing was performed with immunoSEQ multiplex PCR; in TCRdb, only in-frame clones are kept and a portion is missing. The sample holds 250,000 to 300,000 clones; roughly 81% are singletons and the top ten take 1.5% to 2%. Material: PBMCs. Every receptor here comes from a woman in her thirties or forties in good health and CMV-seropositive.

The chain joins TRBV30 to TRBJ1-2; TRBD1 aligns across 10 bases. With V trimmed by 3 bases and J by 8 bases, 15 bases remained unmatched. Germline V lookup: CDR1 GTSNPN, CDR2 SVGIG (reference sequence). This CDR3 comprises 16 residues. In nucleotides, the CDR3 is TGTGCCTGGAGGACACCTACCGGGACAGGGGATGACGGCTACACCTTC. This codes for CAWRTPTGTGDDGYTF.

This clone was seen just once. The chain uses TRBV7-9 and TRBJ1-3, with D tentatively TRBD1 (5 bases). Trimming removed 2 bases at V and 0 bases at J, with 8 bases between. Germline V gives CDR1 SEHNR, CDR2 FQNEAQ (reference sequence). The CDR3 sequence is 15 residues long. The DNA of the CDR3 is TGTGCCAGCAGCTTAACGACAGTCTCTGGAAACACCATATATTTT. Its protein is CASSLTTVSGNTIYF.

The chain is built from TRBV11-2 and TRBJ2-4, with TRBD2 as a possible D gene (6 bases). The CDR3 totals 16 residues. Deletions cut 1 base from V and 12 bases from J, with 22 bases between. Germline V gene sequence: CDR1 SGHAT, CDR2 FQNNGV. The CDR3 reads CASSLAPGEPKHSQYF. The CDR3 DNA reads as TGTGCCAGCAGCTTAGCTCCGGGAGAACCTAAACACAGTCAGTACTTC. The variable domain in full, completed from reference TRBV11-2 and TRBJ2-4, reads EAGVAQSPRYKIIEKRQSVAFWCNPISGHATLYWYQQILGQGPKLLIQFQNNGVVDDSQLPKDRFSAERLKGVDSTLKIQPAKLEDSAVYLCASSLAPGEPKHSQYFGAGTRLSVL.

The V and J genes are TRBV7-2 and TRBJ2-2; D possibly corresponds to TRBD2 (6 bases). In germline, CDR1 is SGHTA, CDR2 FQGNSA. The germline V and J ends were trimmed by 1 base and 7 bases, with 19 bases remaining between them. CDR3 size: 17 residues. CDR3 sequence reads: CASSLDGGALNVGELFF. In nucleotides, the CDR3 is TGTGCCAGCAGCTTAGATGGAGGGGCCCTCAACGTCGGGGAGCTGTTTTTT.

The V and J genes are TRBV4-2 and TRBJ2-1; TRBD2 matches 8 bases. Losses at the gene ends were 2 bases for V and 2 bases for J; bases not matched to a gene: 11. The CDR3 runs 18 residues. Germline CDR1 is LGHNA and CDR2 is YNFKEQ. CDR3 nucleotides: TGTGCCAGCAGCCAATGGACTAGCTTGCCAGGGGCCTACAATGAGCAGTTCTTC. Its protein product is CASSQWTSLPGAYNEQFF.

This sequence joins TRBV28 and TRBJ2-7; tentatively, D is TRBD1 (6 bases). Deletions cut 5 bases from V and 0 bases from J, with 11 bases between. CDR3 size: 14 residues. Per the germline V gene, CDR1 is MDHEN and CDR2 is SYDVKM. This CDR3 is CASSLAGVSYEQYF. As DNA, the CDR3 is TGTGCCAGCAGTCTAGCAGGGGTCTCCTACGAGCAGTACTTC.

The chain couples TRBV4-2 to TRBJ2-5; 7 bases are shared with TRBD2. This CDR3 contains 15 residues. J gave up 2 bases and V 0 bases, and 3 bases lay outside the gene matches. Germline values: CDR1 LGHNA, CDR2 YNFKEQ. In DNA, the CDR3 is TGTGCCAGCAGCCAAGACGGACTAGGACAAGAGACCCAGTACTTC. This codes for CASSQDGLGQETQYF.

Details on this clone: Germline is not matched at one junction end, which may reflect a read error. The rearrangement joins TRBV7-9 to TRBJ2-3, with D possibly being TRBD2 (6 bases). The CDR3 consists of 15 residues. Germline CDR1 and CDR2: SEHNR and FQNEAQ (reference sequence). The CDR3 DNA follows: TGTTCCAGCAGCTTACACGACTGGCGGGGAGATACGCAGTATTTT. Residues: CSSSLHDWRGDTQYF.

The genes are TRBV28 and TRBJ2-1; 11 positions match TRBD2. The germline V gene encodes CDR1 MDHEN and CDR2 SYDVKM. The junction had 6 bases not matched to a gene; V was cut back by 8 bases and J by 6 bases. CDR3 length equals 14 residues. CDR3 region: CASSTSGNLNEQFF. In DNA form, the CDR3 reads TGTGCCAGCTCGACTAGCGGGAATCTCAATGAGCAGTTCTTC.

The gene calls are TRBV9 and TRBJ2-2; 9 bases agree with TRBD1. The CDR3 covers 16 residues. V shed 2 bases and J 5 bases; nucleotides not matched to a gene: 7. Germline CDR1 reads SGDLS; CDR2 reads YYNGEE. This CDR3 is CASSVSRQGGTGELFF. CDR3 nucleotides: TGTGCCAGCAGCGTCTCCAGACAGGGGGGAACCGGGGAGCTGTTTTTT.

This chain links TRBV10-3 with TRBJ2-5; 10 positions match TRBD1. The J call may be wrong; the DNA end is better matched by TRBJ2-7. From germline, CDR1 is ENHRY and CDR2 SYGVKD. The CDR3 is 16 residues long. The CDR3 nucleotides are TGTGCCATCGCGAGAGGGGACAGGGGACCCTCCTACGAGCAGTACTTC. Encoded protein: CAIARGDRGPSYEQYF.

The chain has TRBV30 and TRBJ2-7, with unresolved D. This CDR3 region has 12 residues. V was clipped by 2 bases and J by 3 bases, with 8 bases between them. The germline CDR1 and CDR2 sequences are GTSNPN and SVGIG (reference sequence). CDR3 sequence: CAWSTQVYEQYF. The CDR3 DNA follows: TGTGCCTGGAGTACGCAGGTCTACGAGCAGTACTTC.

V gene TRBV15 combines with J gene TRBJ1-6; tentatively, D is TRBD1 (6 bases). CDR1 is LNHNV, CDR2 YYDKDF, per germline (reference sequence). Trimming took 0 bases from V and 7 from J, leaving 10 bases between them. This CDR3 has 15 residues. The CDR3 spells CATSRDQGKNSPLHF. For the CDR3, the DNA is TGTGCCACCAGCAGAGATCAGGGGAAAAATTCACCCCTCCACTTT.

The V call is TRBV11-2, the J call TRBJ1-6; tentative D call: TRBD1 (5 bases). This CDR3 is built from 15 residues. CDR1 and CDR2 from the germline V gene are SGHAT and FQNNGV. The V end lost 3 bases, the J end lost 9 bases, and 15 bases lay between the germline ends. CDR3 sequence: CASSLVGGEGSPLHF. The DNA of the CDR3 is TGTGCCAGCAGCTTGGTCGGGGGGGAAGGTTCACCCCTCCACTTT. The whole variable domain, remainder taken from reference TRBV11-2 and TRBJ1-6, is EAGVAQSPRYKIIEKRQSVAFWCNPISGHATLYWYQQILGQGPKLLIQFQNNGVVDDSQLPKDRFSAERLKGVDSTLKIQPAKLEDSAVYLCASSLVGGEGSPLHFGNGTRLTVT.

The rearrangement joins TRBV19 to TRBJ1-5, with D hard to call. This CDR3 is built from 14 residues. The V end lost 3 bases, the J end lost 7 bases, and 13 bases lay between the germline ends. Germline assignment: CDR1 LNHDA and CDR2 SQIVND (reference sequence). CDR3 residues: CASSIYLESQPQHF. The CDR3 DNA reads as TGTGCCAGTAGTATTTATCTTGAGTCCCAGCCCCAGCATTTT.

This chain joins TRBV19 and TRBJ2-3, with D maybe TRBD2 (6 bases). Germline V gene sequence: CDR1 LNHDA, CDR2 SQIVND (reference sequence). This CDR3 has 13 amino acids. V was clipped by 3 bases and J by 6 bases, with 10 bases between them. The CDR3 sequence: CASSIARGDTQYF. The DNA of the CDR3 is TGTGCCAGTAGTATCGCACGGGGGGATACGCAGTATTTT.

The rearrangement joins TRBV7-9 to TRBJ2-7; 9 bases match TRBD1. CDR3 length: 14 residues. The J segment lost 3 bases and the V segment lost 3 bases, leaving 3 bases of the junction unmatched. Germline V gene data show CDR1 as SEHNR and CDR2 as FQNEAQ (reference sequence). CDR3: CASSFGQGNYEQYF. In DNA, the CDR3 is TGTGCCAGCAGCTTCGGACAGGGGAACTACGAGCAGTACTTC.

V usage is TRBV27 and J usage is TRBJ1-2; 7 bases are shared with TRBD1. J lost 4 bases, V lost 3 bases, and 5 bases had no gene match. Per the germline V gene, CDR1 is MNHEY and CDR2 is SMNVEV (reference sequence). This CDR3 region has 14 residues. Here the CDR3 reads CASSFRTGPYGYTF. The DNA for the CDR3 is TGTGCCAGCAGTTTTAGGACAGGCCCCTATGGCTACACCTTC.

The chain has TRBV2 and TRBJ2-4; weak D call: TRBD1 (7 bases). The V and J ends lost 7 bases and 6 bases respectively, with 16 bases between them. CDR3 length equals 14 residues. CDR1 and CDR2 from the germline V gene are SNHLY and FYNNEI. The CDR3 loop is CASTQGGYGNIQYF. DNA for the CDR3: TGTGCCAGCACCCAGGGGGGATACGGAAACATTCAGTACTTC.

The count of this clone is one. J is TRBJ1-3 and V is TRBV7-9, with 7 nucleotides matching TRBD1. Germline V lookup: CDR1 SEHNR, CDR2 FQNEAQ (reference sequence). CDR3 length equals 14 residues. V was pared by 3 bases and J by 3 bases, with 2 bases of the junction left unmatched. Written as DNA, the CDR3 is TGTGCCAGCAGCTTGGGACAGTTTGGAAACACCATATATTTT. It translates to CASSLGQFGNTIYF.

This clone occurred once. The chain recombines TRBV28 with TRBJ1-6; 8 bases match TRBD1. This CDR3 spans 18 amino acids. Germline V gene sequence: CDR1 MDHEN, CDR2 SYDVKM. V lost 3 bases, J lost 0 bases, and 7 bases stayed unmatched. As DNA, the CDR3 is TGTGCCAGCAGTTTCTGGGTGACAGGGGTCTCCTATAATTCACCCCTCCACTTT. Translated, it gives CASSFWVTGVSYNSPLHF.

The chain uses TRBV30 and TRBJ1-4, with TRBD1 as a possible D gene (5 bases). The CDR3 consists of 14 residues. Trimming left V 2 bases short and J 3 bases short, with 10 bases between. Germline CDR1 is GTSNPN and CDR2 is SVGIG (reference sequence). The CDR3 loop reads CAWSKGASNEKLFF. The CDR3 nucleotides read TGTGCCTGGAGTAAAGGGGCTTCTAATGAAAAACTGTTTTTT.

This clone was seen only a few times. The rearrangement joins TRBV7-9 to TRBJ1-1; TRBD1 is a possible D gene (6 bases). Trimming took 5 bases from V and 0 from J, leaving 16 bases between them. Germline loops: CDR1 SEHNR, CDR2 FQNEAQ (reference sequence). The CDR3 is 16 amino acids. CDR3 sequence reads: CASSQGLGALNTEAFF. DNA for the CDR3: TGTGCCAGCAGCCAAGGTCTGGGGGCTCTGAACACTGAAGCTTTCTTT.

V and J are TRBV6-5 and TRBJ1-2; TRBD1 is a possible D gene (6 bases). The length of the CDR3 is 14 residues. Germline V gene data show CDR1 as MNHEY and CDR2 as SVGAGI. Trimming cost V 6 bases and J 2 bases, with 13 bases left between them. CDR3 amino acids: CASSQTGTNYGYTF. The CDR3 nucleotides are TGTGCCAGCAGCCAAACCGGGACAAACTATGGCTACACCTTC.

The chain combines TRBV7-9 with TRBJ2-1; 7 nucleotides agree with TRBD2. The V gene's germline CDR1 is SEHNR and CDR2 FQNEAQ (reference sequence). J lost 8 bases, V lost 2 bases, and 6 bases had no gene match. The CDR3 is made up of 14 amino acids. CDR3 region: CASSLIPSGDEQFF. CDR3 in DNA: TGTGCCAGCAGCTTAATTCCTAGCGGAGATGAGCAGTTCTTC.

About this clone itself: An end of the junction does not agree with germline; a read error may underlie this. The chain recombines TRBV5-6 with TRBJ2-7; 7 nucleotides align to TRBD1. This CDR3 has 13 amino acids. Germline loops: CDR1 SGHDT, CDR2 YYEEEE. CDR3 sequence reads: CASTGNPGQASDF. The CDR3 DNA reads TGTGCCAGCACTGGTAATCCAGGACAGGCATCCGACTTC.